This T cell receptor beta chain was sequenced for a study of T cell changes during pregnancy in multiple sclerosis. Profiling relied on immunoSEQ multiplex PCR, and the TCRdb table lists in-frame clones only, not all of them. The table has just over 30,000 clones, 70% to 90% seen once. This CDR3 has 14 residues. Per germline, CDR1 PRHDT and CDR2 FYEKMQ (reference sequence). V lost 3 bases and J lost 4; bases outside the gene matches: 4. Sequencing was performed on CD8+ T cells from peripheral blood mononuclear cells, taken in the second trimester of pregnancy. V gene TRBV13 combines with J gene TRBJ2-3; the match to TRBD2 covers 7 bases. This clonotype was obtained from a female donor with multiple sclerosis, enrolled in a pregnancy study. For the CDR3, the DNA is TGTGCCAGCAGCTTCGGGCTAGCGGCAGATACGCAGTATTTT. Its translation is CASSFGLAADTQYF. The full variable domain, in which reference TRBV13 and TRBJ2-3 provide the parts outside the CDR3, is AAGVIQSPRHLIKEKRETATLKCYPIPRHDTVYWYQQGPGQDPQFLISFYEKMQSDKGSIPDRFSAQQFSDYHSELNMSSLELGDSALYFCASSFGLAADTQYFGPGTRLTVL.